This T cell receptor beta chain originates from a study of blood T cell repertoires in COVID-19. Study context: Material from acute and convalescent COVID-19 was sourced from the United States, Italy and Spain. PBMCs, B-cell-depleted T cells, or T cells were the source of the cDNA or gDNA that made up the material.

The V gene's germline CDR1 is MNHEY and CDR2 SVGAGI. The CDR3 is 13 amino acids. V was pared by 10 bases and J by 0 bases, with 2 bases of the junction left unmatched. In the authors' workflow: Researchers report that nucleated cell counts were estimated from reference gene primer amplification. The data were produced by immunoSEQ multiplex PCR, yet TCRdb's version contains in-frame clones alone and is incomplete. Clonal size and the V and J genes are those of that table, whereas D and trimming came from the DNA. In the table there are about 150,000 clones, more than 70% of which are singletons. This chain uses TRBV6-5 with TRBJ2-2; TRBD1 matches 7 bases. Material: peripheral blood. This sequence originates from a man aged 50-59 years who had recovered from COVID-19. The CDR3 nucleotides read TGTGCCACCGACAGGGCGAACACCGGGGAGCTGTTTTTT. Translation gives CATDRANTGELFF.